The entry below describes one TCR beta chain. Per the germline V gene, CDR1 is KGHSH and CDR2 is LQKENI. The CDR3 runs to 13 residues. With 5 bases removed from V and 2 bases from J, the gap between germline ends came to 9 bases. This specimen belongs to a study of blood T cell repertoires in COVID-19. Generated by immunoSEQ multiplex PCR, the TCRdb table keeps only in-frame clones and is missing some. This table has roughly 280,000 clones, 85% to 90% appearing once. The cohort comprised adults aged roughly 18 to 95 years residing in 24 US areas. Cohort placement rested on clinical history that participants reported themselves.

The sequenced material came from PBMCs or T cells enriched from blood (not recorded which). The chain links TRBV18 to TRBJ1-2; weak D call: TRBD1 (5 bases). The source of this sequence is a woman aged 18-35 years who had recovered from COVID-19. CDR3 sequence reads: CASSSTENYGYTF. The CDR3, as DNA: TGTGCCAGCTCATCGACAGAGAACTATGGCTACACCTTC. The complete variable domain, with remaining parts taken from reference TRBV18 and TRBJ1-2, reads NAGVMQNPRHLVRRRGQEARLRCSPMKGHSHVYWYRQLPEEGLKFMVYLQKENIIDESGMPKERFSAEFPKEGPSILRIQQVVRGDSAAYFCASSSTENYGYTFGSGTRLTVV.